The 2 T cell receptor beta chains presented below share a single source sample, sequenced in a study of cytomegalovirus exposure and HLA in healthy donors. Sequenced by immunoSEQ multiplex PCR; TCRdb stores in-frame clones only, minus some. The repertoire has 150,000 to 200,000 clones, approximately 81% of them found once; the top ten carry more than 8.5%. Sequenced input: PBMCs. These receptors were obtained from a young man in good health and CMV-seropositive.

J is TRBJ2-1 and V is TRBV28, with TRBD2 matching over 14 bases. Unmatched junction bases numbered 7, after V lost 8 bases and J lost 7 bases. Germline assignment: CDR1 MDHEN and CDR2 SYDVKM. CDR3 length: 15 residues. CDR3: CASWTSGGLWNEQFF. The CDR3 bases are TGTGCCAGCTGGACTAGCGGGGGGCTTTGGAATGAGCAGTTCTTC.

DNA of the CDR3: TGTGCCTGGAGTGTAACATACGGGGAGCTGTTTTTT. Translating it yields CAWSVTYGELFF. The chain carries TRBV30 and TRBJ2-2; D not resolved. Per germline, CDR1 GTSNPN and CDR2 SVGIG (reference sequence). V lost 0 bases and J lost 7, with 6 bases in between. The CDR3 totals 12 residues.